This T cell receptor beta chain was found in a study of a mutant IDH1 vaccine in newly diagnosed glioma. Sequenced by immunoSEQ multiplex PCR; TCRdb stores in-frame clones only, minus some. Of roughly 50,000 clones detected, around four fifths appear once; the ten largest clones hold 3.5% to 5%. The germline CDR1 and CDR2 sequences are SEHNR and FQNEAQ (reference sequence). The CDR3 loop spans 16 amino acids. The V and J ends lost 5 bases and 0 bases respectively, with 17 bases between them. As for time point: week 35, safety follow-up. Every single dose of the vaccine, 300 ug of mutant IDH1 20-mer peptide, came with topical imiquimod. On this clone: Its antigen is as yet unknown.

The clonotype originates from a woman younger than 30 with glioma. Sequences were derived from PBMCs, sampled from a glioma patient whose treatment included an IDH1 peptide vaccine. The chain joins TRBV7-9 to TRBJ2-7; maybe TRBD2 (5 bases). The CDR3 region is CASSISGRYSSYEQYF. The CDR3, as DNA: TGTGCCAGCAGCATAAGCGGCAGATACAGCTCCTACGAGCAGTACTTC.